This T cell receptor beta chain derives from a study of T cell responses to AZD1222 COVID-19 vaccine. Notes on the study in general: Spike as a whole was targeted by vaccine-associated CD4 TCRs, dominant at 160-218 and 743-854. The sample set comprised mostly white British donors with more females, and clonal diversity was possibly underestimated.

Details on this clone: Its antigen is currently unknown.

Generated by immunoSEQ multiplex PCR, the TCRdb table keeps only in-frame clones and is missing some. The table shows about 150,000 clones, with 92% occurring only once. The receptor was derived from an adult in good health. The material sequenced was peripheral blood, taken on day 0 of AZD1222 vaccination.

CDR3 protein: CASRPTSGRAWETQYF. The CDR3 DNA follows: TGCGCCAGCAGACCAACTAGCGGGAGGGCCTGGGAGACCCAGTACTTC. The chain combines TRBV5-1 with TRBJ2-5; 13 bases line up with TRBD2. Trimming at V came to 5 bases and at J to 5 bases, leaving 9 bases not matched to a gene. CDR3 size: 16 residues. Germline values: CDR1 SGHRS, CDR2 YFSETQ. The full variable domain, completed using reference TRBV5-1 and TRBJ2-5, is KAGVTQTPRYLIKTRGQQVTLSCSPISGHRSVSWYQQTPGQGLQFLFEYFSETQRNKGNFPGRFSGRQFSNSRSEMNVSTLELGDSALYLCASRPTSGRAWETQYFGPGTRLLVL.